This is a list of T cell receptor beta chains from one sample in a study of regulatory T cells in long-lasting Graves disease. TCRdb re-derived calls from the multiplex PCR reads in MiXCR, one entry per CDR3 protein. This sample carries 350,000 to 450,000 distinct CDR3 sequences, 16% of them seen once, and the ten largest clones take about 32%. These data were also filed under a second study, of T cells in Graves' hyperthyroidism and ophthalmopathy.

Sequencing was performed on peripheral blood mononuclear cells (PBMCs), taken at new diagnosis, from a patient treated with antithyroid drugs. Every receptor here comes from a man aged 40-49 years with Graves disease. CDR3s include the opening cysteine and the closing phenylalanine or tryptophan. The D gene is left open where the match is weak. The size field is filled for only some rows; it gives once, few, many or a size class.

D gene: TRBD2
V gene: TRBV5-1
J gene: TRBJ2-1
clone size: many
CDR3 DNA: TGCGCCAGCTCCACACTAGCGGGGGTCGGTGAGCAGTTCTTC
CDR3 protein: CASSTLAGVGEQFF

D gene: TRBD1
V gene: TRBV4-2
J gene: TRBJ2-5
clone size: few
CDR3 DNA: TGTGCCAGCAGCTCCCGGGGACAGGGAGGAAGGCAAGAGACCCAGTACTTC
CDR3 protein: CASSSRGQGGRQETQYF

D gene: -
V gene: TRBV12-3/TRBV12-4
J gene: TRBJ1-4
clone size: many
CDR3 DNA: TGTGCCAGCAGTTTAGGGGGATTCGGTGAAAAACTGTTTTTT
CDR3 protein: CASSLGGFGEKLFF

D gene: -
V gene: TRBV30
J gene: TRBJ2-2
clone size: -
CDR3 DNA: TGTGCCTGGAGTCGAGAGTACACCGGGGAGCTGTCTTTT
CDR3 protein: CAWSREYTGELSF

D gene: -
V gene: TRBV6-2/TRBV6-3
J gene: TRBJ2-5
clone size: many
CDR3 DNA: TGTGCCAGCAGTGAGGGGGGACTGCCACAGGAGACCCAGTACTTC
CDR3 protein: CASSEGGLPQETQYF

D gene: -
V gene: TRBV6-4
J gene: TRBJ1-5
clone size: few
CDR3 DNA: TGTGCCAGCAGCTTCCCAGGGCTGGGCAATCAGCCCCAGCATTTT
CDR3 protein: CASSFPGLGNQPQHF

D gene: -
V gene: TRBV5-1
J gene: TRBJ2-7
clone size: many
CDR3 DNA: TGCGCCAGCAGCTGGACTCCTGGGGACTCCTACGAGCAGTACTTC
CDR3 protein: CASSWTPGDSYEQYF

D gene: TRBD1
V gene: TRBV5-1
J gene: TRBJ1-2
clone size: many
CDR3 DNA: TGCGCCAGCAGCTGGACAGGGGATCCCTATGGCTACACCTTC
CDR3 protein: CASSWTGDPYGYTF

D gene: -
V gene: TRBV7-2
J gene: TRBJ1-5
clone size: -
CDR3 DNA: TGTGCCAGCAGCTTAACTGGCGACTTAGAGCCCCAGCATTTT
CDR3 protein: CASSLTGDLEPQHF

D gene: TRBD1
V gene: TRBV7-2
J gene: TRBJ1-5
clone size: many
CDR3 DNA: TGTGCCAGCAGCGGAACAGGGGTTCAGCCCCAGCATTTT
CDR3 protein: CASSGTGVQPQHF

D gene: -
V gene: TRBV2
J gene: TRBJ1-3
clone size: few
CDR3 DNA: TGTGCCAGCAGTGAGAGGGTCATCGGGGGAGGAAACACCATATATTTT
CDR3 protein: CASSERVIGGGNTIYF

D gene: TRBD1
V gene: TRBV5-6
J gene: TRBJ1-4
clone size: few
CDR3 DNA: TGTGCCAGCAGCACCGGGACAGGTTTTAATGAAAAACTGTTTTTT
CDR3 protein: CASSTGTGFNEKLFF

D gene: TRBD2
V gene: TRBV5-1
J gene: TRBJ2-2
clone size: few
CDR3 DNA: TGCGCCAGCAGCCGGCGACCTGTGGCGGGGGGCCCGGACACCGGGGAGCTGTTTTTT
CDR3 protein: CASSRRPVAGGPDTGELFF

D gene: -
V gene: TRBV28
J gene: TRBJ2-3
clone size: many
CDR3 DNA: TGTGCCAGCAGTTTAGGGGATAGCACAGATACGCAGTATTTT
CDR3 protein: CASSLGDSTDTQYF

D gene: -
V gene: TRBV30
J gene: TRBJ1-2
clone size: many
CDR3 DNA: TGTGCCTTACGGGGGAGGGGCTACACCTTC
CDR3 protein: CALRGRGYTF

D gene: TRBD1
V gene: TRBV2
J gene: TRBJ1-5
clone size: -
CDR3 DNA: TGTGCCAGCATGAAGACAGGGGCGGAACAGCCCCAGCATTTT
CDR3 protein: CASMKTGAEQPQHF